This TCR beta chain was recorded in a study of T cells in Graves' hyperthyroidism and ophthalmopathy. The CDR3 consists of 15 residues. Germline CDR1 is MNHEY and CDR2 is SVGAGI. Trimming left V 0 bases short and J 4 bases short, with 13 bases between. Amplification yielded TCR beta CDR3 regions, with RNA transcripts as the source. During a first-round RT-PCR of the TCR CDR3, the HTBI primer set was used. TCRdb independently ran MiXCR on the multiplex PCR reads; one entry per CDR3 protein. The sample shows some 210,000 distinct CDR3 sequences, 17% of them seen only once. The chain uses TRBV6-5 and TRBJ2-7, with no clear D. The TCR comes from a man over 45 with Graves' hyperthyroidism. The sample comprised blood. The CDR3 DNA reads as TGTGCCAGCAGTTACTCTGGCAGAGATTCTTACGAGCAGTACTTC. Its translation is CASSYSGRDSYEQYF.